These 27 T cell receptor beta chains were sequenced from one sample in a study of T cell responses to AZD1222 COVID-19 vaccine. Profiling relied on immunoSEQ multiplex PCR, and the TCRdb table lists in-frame clones only, not all of them. The data show 150,000 or so clones, around 90% seen once. This sample comprised peripheral blood, obtained 28 days after the second AZD1222 dose. The receptors originated from an adult who received the AZD1222 COVID-19 vaccine.

The genes are TRBV6-5 and TRBJ1-5, with no clear D. The CDR3 length is 13 residues. V lost 2 bases, J lost 7 bases, and 9 bases lay in between. CDR1 and CDR2 from the germline V gene are MNHEY and SVGAGI. This CDR3 reads CASSYGFGQPQHF. The CDR3 DNA reads TGTGCCAGCAGTTACGGGTTCGGCCAGCCCCAGCATTTT.

CDR3 in DNA: TGTGCCAGCAGTTTTGGGGGGCGCGGCTACACCTTC. It yields the protein CASSFGGRGYTF. The rearrangement links TRBV12-3 or TRBV12-4 to TRBJ1-2; possible D gene TRBD1, 6 bases. Trimming stripped 3 bases from V and 8 bases from J, with 10 bases between. The CDR3 spans 12 residues.

Concerning this clone: Germline and junction disagree at one end, which may indicate a read error. This chain joins TRBV29-1 and TRBJ2-3; TRBD1 aligns across 11 bases. This CDR3 region has 16 residues. Germline CDR1 reads SQVTM; CDR2 reads ANQGSEA. In nucleotides, the CDR3 is TGCAGCATTGATTGGGGACAGGGGGTCGACACAGATACGCAGTATTTT. Residues: CSIDWGQGVDTDTQYF.

The chain is built from TRBV4-1 and TRBJ1-1, with a weak D call TRBD1 (5 bases). The CDR3 extends over 14 amino acids. The V end lost 5 bases, the J end lost 6 bases, and 16 bases lay between the germline ends. The germline CDR1 and CDR2 sequences are MGHRA and YSYEKL. The CDR3 nucleotides read TGCGCCAGCAGCTCGGAGTGGGGGATCGCTGAAGCTTTCTTT. It is translated as CASSSEWGIAEAFF.

CDR3 DNA sequence: TGTGCCAGCAGTTACTCTCGGACGGCGTGGGAACTGTTTTTT. Amino acid sequence: CASSYSRTAWELFF. This rearrangement joins TRBV6-5 to TRBJ1-4; D remains unclear. The CDR3 sequence is 14 residues long. Trimming removed 0 bases from V and 12 bases from J, with 14 bases in between. Per germline, CDR1 MNHEY and CDR2 SVGAGI.

J is TRBJ1-1 and V is TRBV4-1, with a weak D call TRBD1 (5 bases). This CDR3 has 12 residues. Trimming stripped 4 bases from V and 5 bases from J, with 8 bases between. Germline V lookup: CDR1 MGHRA, CDR2 YSYEKL. The CDR3 DNA is TGCGCCAGCAGCCCCGGGGGGACTGAAGCTTTCTTT. Residues: CASSPGGTEAFF.

A few counts support this clone. This CDR3 is missing its conserved last phenylalanine or tryptophan, likely due to a read error. The DNA is omitted, as the CDR3 cannot be located on it reliably, and the CDR3 follows TCRdb's listing. The chain uses TRBV10-1 and TRBJ2-7; the listed D gene, TRBD1, was not tested against the DNA. The CDR3 is made up of 9 amino acids, end residues included. Germline CDR1 WNHNN, CDR2 SYGVQD (reference sequence). This CDR3 is CASSGSDTN.

The V and J genes are TRBV3-1 (or the pseudogene TRBV3-2) and TRBJ1-2; the D is unclear. Germline loops: CDR1 LGHDT, CDR2 YNNKEL (reference sequence). V was shortened by 2 bases and J by 4 bases, with 8 bases between the two germline ends. The CDR3 contains 13 residues. The CDR3, as DNA: TGTGCCAGCAGCCAATTCAGAACCTATGGCTACACCTTC. Translation: CASSQFRTYGYTF.

V gene TRBV13 combines with J gene TRBJ2-3; possible D gene TRBD2, 6 bases. Trimming cost V 3 bases and J 5 bases, with 9 bases left between them. This CDR3 has 13 amino acids. Per the germline V gene, CDR1 is PRHDT and CDR2 is FYEKMQ (reference sequence). The CDR3 sequence: CASSLPSVDTQYF. Written as DNA, the CDR3 is TGTGCCAGCAGCTTGCCTAGCGTAGATACGCAGTATTTT.

This clone was counted once. This chain connects TRBV5-1 to TRBJ1-5; D unclear. Germline-derived CDR1 and CDR2 are SGHRS and YFSETQ. This CDR3 comprises 13 residues. With 0 bases removed from V and 5 bases from J, the gap between germline ends came to 6 bases. This chain's CDR3 is CASSLAEHQPQHF. The CDR3 DNA is TGCGCCAGCAGCTTGGCAGAGCATCAGCCCCAGCATTTT. The whole variable domain, filled in from reference TRBV5-1 and TRBJ1-5, reads KAGVTQTPRYLIKTRGQQVTLSCSPISGHRSVSWYQQTPGQGLQFLFEYFSETQRNKGNFPGRFSGRQFSNSRSEMNVSTLELGDSALYLCASSLAEHQPQHFGDGTRLSIL.

As to this clone: The sample holds other DNA sequences that translate to the same CDR3. This chain uses TRBV28 with TRBJ2-3; no firm D call. V was clipped by 6 bases and J by 0 bases, with 7 bases between them. The germline V gene has CDR1 MDHEN and CDR2 SYDVKM. The CDR3 runs to 13 residues. The CDR3 loop is CASSSGSTDTQYF. CDR3 bases: TGTGCCAGCAGCTCAGGTAGCACAGATACGCAGTATTTT.

J is TRBJ2-7 and V is TRBV5-4; 9 nucleotides align to TRBD1. This CDR3 comprises 17 residues. V lost 4 bases and J lost 4; bases outside the gene matches: 15. Germline CDR1 and CDR2: SGHNT and YYREEE (reference sequence). The CDR3 loop is CASSPSAGQGGLYEQYF. The CDR3 DNA reads TGTGCCAGCAGCCCCAGTGCGGGACAGGGCGGATTGTACGAGCAGTACTTC.

CDR3 nucleotide sequence: TGTGCCAGCAGCCCGATAGCGGACCTATCCTACGAGCAGTACTTC. It translates to CASSPIADLSYEQYF. The V and J genes are TRBV7-8 and TRBJ2-7; possible D gene TRBD2, 6 bases. V lost 5 bases, J lost 1 base, and 15 bases lay in between. The CDR3 totals 15 residues. Germline CDR1 reads SGHVS; CDR2 reads FQNEAQ.

The chain employs TRBV28 and TRBJ1-2; D gene ambiguous. Trimming removed 5 bases from V and 8 bases from J, with 15 bases in between. This CDR3 is 13 amino acids long. The germline gives CDR1 MDHEN, CDR2 SYDVKM. CDR3 protein: CASSPLSGIGYTF. The CDR3 bases are TGTGCCAGCAGTCCCCTCAGCGGTATCGGCTACACCTTC.

This clone appeared a single time. The rearrangement links TRBV5-1 to TRBJ2-6, with D perhaps matching TRBD2 (6 bases). V lost 3 bases, J lost 5 bases, and 6 bases lay in between. Germline CDR1 and CDR2: SGHRS and YFSETQ. This CDR3 has 13 amino acids. In DNA form, the CDR3 reads TGCGCCAGCAGCTGGGACTGGGCCAACGTCCTGACTTTC. It encodes CASSWDWANVLTF.

The chain recombines TRBV27 with TRBJ1-6; 7 bases are a match to TRBD1. With 2 bases clipped from V and 7 bases from J, the junction kept 8 bases outside the gene matches. Germline assignment: CDR1 MNHEY and CDR2 SMNVEV (reference sequence). The CDR3 is 16 residues long. The CDR3 loop is CASSLRVTGINSPLHF. CDR3 nucleotides: TGTGCCAGCAGTTTAAGAGTGACAGGGATCAATTCACCCCTCCACTTT.

This chain uses TRBV5-1 with TRBJ1-2; 8 bases fit TRBD1. CDR1 SGHRS and CDR2 YFSETQ come from the germline V gene. The length of the CDR3 is 15 residues. V dropped 4 bases and J dropped 3; count of bases not matched to a gene: 8. The CDR3 here is CASSTQGGKDYGYTF. CDR3 nucleotides: TGCGCCAGCAGCACACAGGGGGGAAAGGACTATGGCTACACCTTC. Variable domain in full (rest from reference TRBV5-1 and TRBJ1-2): KAGVTQTPRYLIKTRGQQVTLSCSPISGHRSVSWYQQTPGQGLQFLFEYFSETQRNKGNFPGRFSGRQFSNSRSEMNVSTLELGDSALYLCASSTQGGKDYGYTFGSGTRLTVV.

V is TRBV18 and J is TRBJ2-7; TRBD1 matches at 7 bases. The CDR3 totals 18 residues. The V gene's germline CDR1 is KGHSH and CDR2 LQKENI. Losses at the gene ends were 3 bases for V and 1 base for J; bases not matched to a gene: 15. The CDR3 sequence is CASSPSRQGVYGSYEQYF. The DNA of the CDR3 is TGTGCCAGCTCACCTAGTCGCCAGGGGGTCTACGGGTCCTACGAGCAGTACTTC.

The chain joins TRBV2 to TRBJ2-1; D not resolved. V lost 0 bases and J lost 13, with 16 bases in between. The CDR3 is made up of 14 amino acids. Germline V gene lookup returns CDR1 SNHLY and CDR2 FYNNEI. The DNA for the CDR3 is TGTGCCAGCAGTGAAGCTAAACCGCCGGCCTCTCAGTTCTTC. Protein product: CASSEAKPPASQFF.

The V and J genes are TRBV7-9 and TRBJ1-2; D might be TRBD1 (5 bases). CDR3 length: 16 amino acids. In germline, CDR1 is SEHNR, CDR2 FQNEAQ (reference sequence). Trimming pared 5 bases from V and 4 bases from J, leaving 20 bases between. CDR3 nucleotides: TGTGCCAGCAGCAGAAGGGACGGACTTCAACTCTATGGCTACACCTTC. Protein product: CASSRRDGLQLYGYTF.

The genes are TRBV11-2 and TRBJ2-1; D perhaps matches TRBD1 (5 bases). Looked up from germline, CDR1 is SGHAT and CDR2 is FQNNGV. The CDR3 length is 13 residues. Trimming removed 0 bases at V and 8 bases at J, with 8 bases between. The CDR3 spells CASSLDRGDEQFF. The CDR3 coding sequence is TGTGCCAGCAGCTTAGATAGGGGCGATGAGCAGTTCTTC.

The chain joins TRBV6-2 or TRBV6-3 to TRBJ2-1; D is possibly TRBD1 (5 bases). The CDR3 spans 16 residues. Germline CDR1 reads MNHEY; CDR2 reads SVGEGT. Trimming left V 1 base short and J 6 bases short, with 16 bases between. DNA for the CDR3: TGTGCCAGCAGTTACTGGGCCCAGGGTATTCGCAATGAGCAGTTCTTC. Amino acids: CASSYWAQGIRNEQFF.

The chain uses TRBV2 and TRBJ2-7, with TRBD2 identical over 10 bases. Trimming cost V 6 bases and J 7 bases; bases outside gene matches: 6. This CDR3 comprises 13 residues. CDR1 and CDR2 from the germline V gene are SNHLY and FYNNEI. CDR3 amino acids: CASRPGLALEQYF. CDR3 coding DNA: TGTGCCAGCAGGCCGGGACTAGCGCTTGAGCAGTACTTC.

The genes are TRBV10-3 and TRBJ2-7; 9 nucleotides match TRBD1. V dropped 0 bases and J dropped 6; count of bases not matched to a gene: 3. CDR3 length equals 14 residues. Germline assignment: CDR1 ENHRY and CDR2 SYGVKD. This CDR3 is CAISESTGGSEQYF. The DNA of the CDR3 is TGTGCCATCAGTGAGTCAACAGGGGGCAGCGAGCAGTACTTC.

V is TRBV6-5 and J is TRBJ2-7; possible D gene TRBD2, 6 bases. Between the trimmed V and J ends, which lost 2 bases and 1 base, there was a span of 6 bases. CDR3 length: 13 amino acids. The germline gives CDR1 MNHEY, CDR2 SVGAGI. DNA of the CDR3: TGTGCCAGCAGTTACGGAGGGTCCTACGAGCAGTACTTC. This codes for CASSYGGSYEQYF.

This chain connects TRBV6-6 to TRBJ2-1; D might be TRBD1 or TRBD2, each matching 5 bases. The ends were cut back, 5 bases at V and 5 bases at J, with 28 bases in the middle. The CDR3 loop spans 19 amino acids. Per germline, CDR1 MNHNY and CDR2 SVGAGI (reference sequence). The CDR3 nucleotides are TGTGCCAGCAGTCCCCCCCCGGGATTTCAGGGCCCAATACACAATGAGCAGTTCTTC. Protein sequence: CASSPPPGFQGPIHNEQFF.

This clone was picked up one time. The chain couples TRBV19 to TRBJ2-2; 13 nucleotides agree with TRBD2. The V and J ends lost 8 bases and 5 bases, in that order; junction bases with no gene match: 8. This CDR3 comprises 16 residues. Looked up from germline, CDR1 is LNHDA and CDR2 is SQIVND (reference sequence). CDR3: CASGGLAGDSTGELFF. Written as DNA, the CDR3 is TGTGCCAGTGGAGGACTAGCGGGAGATTCGACCGGGGAGCTGTTTTTT.